This is a list of T cell receptor beta chains from one sample in a study of post-analysis software for immune sequencing data. TCRdb re-called the PCR reads with MiXCR, one entry per CDR3 protein. The table lists roughly 730,000 distinct CDR3 sequences, around 27% of them singletons. The sequenced material came from blood. These receptors were obtained from a girl between 5 and 17 years old with multiple sclerosis. The CDR3 runs from the conserved cysteine through the conserved F or W. The D gene is left open where the match is weak. A row's size may be missing; if present it is once, few, many or a size class.

TRBD1	TRBV20-1	few	TRBJ2-7	TGCAGTGCTAGAGACCCCACCGGGACAGGTACCTACGAGCAGTACTTC	CSARDPTGTGTYEQYF
-	TRBV29-1	few	TRBJ2-7	TGCAGCGTGGGTGGGGCCTACGAGCAGTACTTC	CSVGGAYEQYF
-	TRBV29-1	many	TRBJ2-5	TGCAGCGTTGGGACTCAGCAAGAGACCCAGTACTTC	CSVGTQQETQYF
TRBD2	TRBV9	-	TRBJ2-1	TGTGCCAGCAGCGGAGTACTAGCGGGAGTGGGTAATGAGCAGTTCTTC	CASSGVLAGVGNEQFF
-	TRBV10-3	few	TRBJ2-5	TGTGCCATCAGTGTCCACCTCTTCGAGACCCAGTACTTC	CAISVHLFETQYF
-	TRBV6-5	few	TRBJ2-2	TGTGCCAGCAGTTACAAGAGAGGGATGAACACCGGGGAGCTGTTTTTT	CASSYKRGMNTGELFF
-	TRBV20-1	-	TRBJ2-6	TGCAGTGCCCGGCCGGGACCAGGGGATGGGGGTAGCTCTGGGGCCAACGTCCTGACTTTC	CSARPGPGDGGSSGANVLTF
-	TRBV6-1	-	TRBJ2-6	TGTGCCAGCAGTGCAGCGCGGTCCGTGAACGTCCTGACTTTC	CASSAARSVNVLTF
-	TRBV10-3	-	TRBJ2-7	TGTGCCATCAGTGAGTCCGACTACGAGCAGTACTTC	CAISESDYEQYF
-	TRBV24-1	-	TRBJ2-1	TGTGCCACCAGTGCCCTGGGGGGTCAGGGGTTAGGAAATGAGCAGTTCTTC	CATSALGGQGLGNEQFF
-	TRBV7-2	-	TRBJ1-6	TGTGCCAGCAGCTTAAATGGGAGGGCCCATAATTCACCCCTCCACTTT	CASSLNGRAHNSPLHF
-	TRBV11-2	few	TRBJ1-4	TGTGCCAGCAGCTTATCCACCGTAACAGCCAGGGAAAAACTGTTTTTT	CASSLSTVTAREKLFF
-	TRBV20-1	few	TRBJ2-3	TGCAGTGCTGGAGGGACTGTTCCTTGGACAGATACGCAGTATTTT	CSAGGTVPWTDTQYF
-	TRBV7-2	-	TRBJ1-1	TGTGCCAGCAGCCCCTACCGGGAGAACACTGAAGCTTTCTTT	CASSPYRENTEAFF
TRBD2	TRBV4-1	few	TRBJ2-7	TGCGCCAGCAGCCAAGTTGTAACGGGAGGGCCCTACGAGCAGTACTTC	CASSQVVTGGPYEQYF
-	TRBV4-1	-	TRBJ1-1	TGCGCCAGCAGCCCCGGTGACCGCTTCGTTTTCTTT	CASSPGDRFVFF
-	TRBV27	-	TRBJ2-5	TGTGCCAGCAGCCTCGGGGCAGGGTACGGGGAGACCCAGTACTTC	CASSLGAGYGETQYF
-	TRBV29-1	few	TRBJ1-2	TGCAGCGTTGGTCGGGAGAAGTCGAACTATGGCTACACCTTC	CSVGREKSNYGYTF
-	TRBV10-3	-	TRBJ1-1	TGTGCCATCAGTGGAGACACTTATGAAACTTTCTTT	CAISGDTYETFF
TRBD2	TRBV6-5	few	TRBJ2-1	TGTGCCAGCAGTTATCATAGCGGGAGGGCAGGCTACAATGAGCAGTTCTTC	CASSYHSGRAGYNEQFF
TRBD1	TRBV6-1	-	TRBJ2-2	TGTGCCAGCAGTGGAACGACAGGGGCGAACACCGGGGAGCTGTTTTTT	CASSGTTGANTGELFF
TRBD2	TRBV6-2/TRBV6-3	-	TRBJ2-1	TGTGCCAGCAGTACCCTCCACGGGACTAGAGGAGAATACAATGAGCAGTTCTTC	CASSTLHGTRGEYNEQFF
TRBD1	TRBV29-1	few	TRBJ2-6	TGCAGCGTTGGGCAGGGGGCTGGGGCCAACGTCCTGACTTTC	CSVGQGAGANVLTF
-	TRBV25-1	-	TRBJ2-2	TGTGCCAGCAGGCCCGGGACGGCTAACACCGGGGAGCTGTTTTTT	CASRPGTANTGELFF
TRBD2	TRBV29-1	-	TRBJ2-1	TGCAGCGTGACCGGGACTAGCTTTGAGCAGTTCTTC	CSVTGTSFEQFF
TRBD1	TRBV27	-	TRBJ2-1	TGTGCCAGCAGTTCTTACAGGGGCTTCGAATTAGCTGAGCAGTTCTTC	CASSSYRGFELAEQFF
-	TRBV20-1	-	TRBJ2-6	TGCAGTGCTTGGAGCTCTGGGGCCAACGTCCTGACTTTC	CSAWSSGANVLTF
TRBD1	TRBV20-1	once	TRBJ1-1	TGCAGTGCTAGCGCCACCCCGACAGGGTTCACTGAAGCTTTCTTT	CSASATPTGFTEAFF
-	TRBV7-6	many	TRBJ2-7	TGTGCCAGCAGCTACCGAGGCGGATACGAGCAGTACTTC	CASSYRGGYEQYF
TRBD2	TRBV10-3	-	TRBJ2-5	TGTGCCATCAGTGAGCGTGGACTAGCGGGAGTCCGGGAGACCCAGTACTTC	CAISERGLAGVRETQYF
-	TRBV20-1	-	TRBJ2-5	TGCAGTGCTCCTCCTCGTAGGAGGCGAGGGAAAGAGACCCAGTACTTC	CSAPPRRRRGKETQYF
-	TRBV5-6	few	TRBJ2-5	TGTGCCAGCAGCTTACAGGGGACTCTCCAAGAGACCCAGTACTTC	CASSLQGTLQETQYF
-	TRBV5-1	-	TRBJ1-6	TGCGCCAGCAGCGGGACTCAAGCGGAGAATTCACCCCTCCACTTT	CASSGTQAENSPLHF
-	TRBV5-1	-	TRBJ1-6	TGCGCCAGCAGCGTAGAAGTAGGCGATATTTCACCCCTCCACTTT	CASSVEVGDISPLHF